This T cell receptor beta chain originates from a study of cytomegalovirus exposure and HLA in healthy donors. CDR3 length: 11 amino acids. V was cut by 0 bases and J by 10 bases, with 9 bases left in between. Looked up from germline, CDR1 is GTSNPN and CDR2 is SVGIG (reference sequence). Researchers ran the PCR with 60 Vbeta and 13 Jbeta primers. Assay: immunoSEQ multiplex PCR; the TCRdb copy retains only in-frame clones and omits some. The table has about 150,000 clones, nearly 80% seen once. The J gene is TRBJ1-2, the V gene TRBV30, with D unresolved. The sample taken for sequencing was PBMCs. This TCR was recovered from a man aged 35 to 55 in good health and CMV-seropositive. CDR3 residues: CAWSVNSYYTF. CDR3 bases: TGTGCCTGGAGTGTAAACAGCTACTACACCTTC.